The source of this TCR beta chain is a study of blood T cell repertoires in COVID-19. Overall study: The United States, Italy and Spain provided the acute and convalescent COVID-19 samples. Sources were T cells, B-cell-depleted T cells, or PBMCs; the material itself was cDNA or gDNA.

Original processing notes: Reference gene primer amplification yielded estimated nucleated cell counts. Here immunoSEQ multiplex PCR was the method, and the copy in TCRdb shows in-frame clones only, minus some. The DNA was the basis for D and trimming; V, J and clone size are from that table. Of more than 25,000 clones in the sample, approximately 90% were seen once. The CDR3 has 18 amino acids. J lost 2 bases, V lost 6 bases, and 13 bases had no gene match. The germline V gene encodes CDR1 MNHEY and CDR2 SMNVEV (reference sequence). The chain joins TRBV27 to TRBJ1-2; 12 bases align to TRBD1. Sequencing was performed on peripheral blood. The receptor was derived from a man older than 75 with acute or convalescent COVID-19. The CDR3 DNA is TGTGCCAGCAGGGGGGACAGGGGGCTTTTTGGAACGAACTATGGCTACACCTTC. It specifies CASRGDRGLFGTNYGYTF.